This entry lists 2 T cell receptor beta chains sequenced from one sample in a study of Ad26.COV2.S vaccination and SARS-CoV-2 variants. The assay was immunoSEQ multiplex PCR, and TCRdb's table has in-frame clones only and misses some. The table has some 450,000 clones, about 90% seen once. Described treatment: about 20 received Ad26.COV2.S at low or high dose, single or two shots; 5 received placebo; per-sample allocation not given. Repertoires come from day 63 after the first vaccine or placebo injection. The starting material was peripheral blood, obtained in a trial of Ad26.COV2.S vaccine versus placebo. The receptor set was obtained from a person aged 18-65 years who received the Ad26.COV2.S COVID-19 vaccine or a placebo.

The genes are TRBV7-8 and TRBJ2-3, with D unresolved. Between the trimmed V and J ends, which lost 7 bases and 3 bases, there was a span of 11 bases. The germline CDR1 and CDR2 sequences are SGHVS and FQNEAQ. CDR3 size: 13 residues. The CDR3 nucleotides are TGTGCCAGCAAACACAGAGGAACAGATACGCAGTATTTT. This encodes CASKHRGTDTQYF.

J is TRBJ2-7 and V is TRBV27, with 9 nucleotides matching TRBD1. Germline CDR1 MNHEY, CDR2 SMNVEV (reference sequence). Trimming at V came to 3 bases and at J to 5 bases, leaving 8 bases not matched to a gene. The CDR3 contains 15 residues. The CDR3 here is CASSFPGTGRDEQYF. CDR3 bases: TGTGCCAGCAGTTTCCCCGGGACAGGGAGGGACGAGCAGTACTTC.